This T cell receptor (beta chain) is drawn from a study of glioma-infiltrating T cells. Overall study results and limits: Tissue and blood shared very few CDR3 sequences.

This clonotype was counted a few times. Its antigen remains unknown. This CDR3 is 14 amino acids long. V trimming: 7 bases; J trimming: 5 bases; junction bases outside the gene matches: 8. Per the germline V gene, CDR1 is MNHNS and CDR2 is SASEGT. TCR alpha and beta CDR3 regions were amplified from RNA using iRepertoire nested multiplex PCR. In TCRdb, the multiplex PCR reads were re-called with MiXCR into one record per CDR3 protein. Of some 150,000 distinct CDR3 sequences listed, roughly two fifths are singletons. The sequencing input was glioma tissue, nonneoplastic brain tissue, or PBMCs (not recorded which). V is TRBV6-1 and J is TRBJ2-1, with 7 nucleotides matching TRBD2. The TCR sequence derives from a human donor with low-grade glioma or glioblastoma, undergoing nonglioma brain surgery, or in good health (not recorded which). The chain's CDR3 is CASNLRGNHNEQFF. CDR3 sequence (DNA): TGTGCCAGCAACCTGCGGGGGAACCACAATGAGCAGTTCTTC.